Shown below are 25 T cell receptor beta chains from a single sample sequenced in a study of T cell responses to AZD1222 COVID-19 vaccine. The protocol was immunoSEQ multiplex PCR, while the TCRdb copy is restricted to in-frame clones and leaves out a portion. There are roughly 200,000 clones in the sample; roughly 88% occur only once, and 7.7% lies in the top ten. The sequences come from peripheral blood, collected on day 0 of AZD1222 vaccination. These receptors came from an adult in good health.

This clone has more than one count but fewer than ten. The rearrangement links TRBV7-3 to TRBJ1-2; D remains unclear. Germline CDR1 and CDR2: SGHTA and FQGTGA. The germline V and J ends were trimmed by 2 bases and 2 bases, with 12 bases remaining between them. The CDR3 is made up of 15 amino acids. The CDR3 DNA is TGTGCCAGCAGCTTAGATCAGATGATAAACTATGGCTACACCTTC. It yields the protein CASSLDQMINYGYTF.

The chain joins TRBV10-3 to TRBJ2-2, with TRBD2 as a possible D gene (5 bases). Trimming took off 10 bases at V and 0 bases at J, with 12 bases between the two ends. The CDR3 covers 14 residues. Germline V gene data show CDR1 as ENHRY and CDR2 as SYGVKD. CDR3 DNA sequence: TGTGCCACCGCAGGAGGCCCGAACACCGGGGAGCTGTTTTTT. It encodes CATAGGPNTGELFF.

The chain employs TRBV7-9 and TRBJ2-6; D remains ambiguous. Germline assignment: CDR1 SEHNR and CDR2 FQNEAQ (reference sequence). V was trimmed by 1 base and J by 11 bases, leaving 12 bases between them. The CDR3 extends over 14 amino acids. CDR3 protein: CASSLGVVGYVLTF. CDR3 sequence (DNA): TGTGCCAGCAGCTTAGGGGTTGTGGGCTACGTCCTGACTTTC.

The rearrangement links TRBV2 to TRBJ2-3; 13 bases line up with TRBD2. The V gene's germline CDR1 is SNHLY and CDR2 FYNNEI. V lost 6 bases to trimming and J lost 7 bases; unmatched junction nucleotides: 7. CDR3 length equals 15 residues. The CDR3: CASRRTSGGENTQYF. The CDR3 DNA reads TGTGCCAGCAGGAGGACTAGCGGGGGAGAAAATACGCAGTATTTT.

This chain joins TRBV2 and TRBJ1-6; D is ambiguous. The V gene lost 11 bases and the J gene lost 11 bases, with 13 bases spanning the gap. The germline CDR1 and CDR2 sequences are SNHLY and FYNNEI. CDR3 length: 11 amino acids. CDR3 coding DNA: TGTGCCTCAACCACCCTCCCACCCCTCCACTTT. The encoded protein is CASTTLPPLHF. The whole variable domain, filled in from reference TRBV2 and TRBJ1-6, reads EPEVTQTPSHQVTQMGQEVILRCVPISNHLYFYWYRQILGQKVEFLVSFYNNEISEKSEIFDDQFSVERPDGSNFTLKIRSTKLEDSAMYFCASTTLPPLHFGNGTRLTVT.

This sequence joins TRBV30 and TRBJ2-7; weak D call: TRBD2 (7 bases). From germline, CDR1 is GTSNPN and CDR2 SVGIG (reference sequence). The CDR3 consists of 14 residues. V lost 8 bases, J lost 4 bases, and 21 bases lay in between. In DNA form, the CDR3 reads TGTGCCGCCGGAAAGCCCGGGGGGCGGTACGAGCAGTACTTC. Translating gives CAAGKPGGRYEQYF.

The rearrangement uses TRBV11-1 and TRBJ1-2; D uncertain. The germline CDR1 and CDR2 sequences are SGHAT and FQDESV (reference sequence). V lost 1 base and J lost 4, with 10 bases in between. The CDR3 is 14 amino acids. The CDR3 DNA reads as TGTGCCAGCAGCTTAGGGGATGGTGGCTATGGCTACACCTTC. This encodes CASSLGDGGYGYTF.

The chain is built from TRBV23-1 and TRBJ1-5; no definite D call. TRBV23-1 is an ORF, and what it does is uncertain. The CDR3 totals 15 residues. Trimming took 2 bases from V and 0 from J, leaving 8 bases between them. The CDR3 nucleotides read TGCGCCAGCAGTCAAGGGAGATATAGCAATCAGCCCCAGCATTTT. It is translated as CASSQGRYSNQPQHF.

The rearrangement uses TRBV6-4 and TRBJ2-3; 10 bases agree with TRBD1. CDR1 MRHNA and CDR2 SNTAGT come from the germline V gene. The trim removed 5 bases at V and 7 bases at J, leaving 9 bases unmatched. The CDR3 covers 15 residues. CDR3 DNA sequence: TGTGCCAGCAGTCCCCGGGGGGACAGGGGACATACGCAGTATTTT. It specifies CASSPRGDRGHTQYF.

V gene TRBV6-5 combines with J gene TRBJ1-6; D is uncertain. The ends were cut back, 0 bases at V and 7 bases at J, with 10 bases in the middle. Per germline, CDR1 MNHEY and CDR2 SVGAGI. This CDR3 spans 15 amino acids. CDR3 nucleotides: TGTGCCAGCAGTTACTCGGGAGGGAACAATTCACCCCTCCACTTT. It yields the protein CASSYSGGNNSPLHF.

This clone was seen a handful of times. This chain links TRBV2 with TRBJ2-3, with D hard to call. The V gene's germline CDR1 is SNHLY and CDR2 FYNNEI. The CDR3 loop spans 14 amino acids. Trimming shortened V by 7 bases and J by 2 bases, and 13 bases separated the two germline ends. This chain's CDR3 is CASIKALPTDTQYF. CDR3 DNA: TGTGCCAGCATTAAGGCCCTCCCCACAGATACGCAGTATTTT.

The rearrangement joins TRBV7-2 to TRBJ1-3; 7 bases are shared with TRBD1. V was pared by 5 bases and J by 2 bases, with 3 bases of the junction left unmatched. This CDR3 has 14 residues. Per germline, CDR1 SGHTA and CDR2 FQGNSA. CDR3 protein: CASSIDRAGNTIYF. The CDR3 region has the DNA TGTGCCAGCAGCATCGACAGGGCTGGAAACACCATATATTTT.

The rearrangement links TRBV2 to TRBJ1-3; D not certain. The CDR3 runs to 12 residues. Trimming shortened V by 4 bases and J by 1 base, and 2 bases separated the two germline ends. CDR1 and CDR2 (germline): SNHLY, FYNNEI. The CDR3 region is CASSVSGNTIYF. The CDR3 DNA reads as TGTGCCAGCAGTGTTTCTGGAAACACCATATATTTT.

V is TRBV5-1 and J is TRBJ2-7, with D perhaps TRBD2 (7 bases). Germline loops: CDR1 SGHRS, CDR2 YFSETQ. V gave up 4 bases and J gave up 1 base, with 15 bases separating them. The CDR3 is 15 residues long. CDR3 protein: CASSHGGRASYEQYF. In DNA, the CDR3 is TGCGCCAGCAGCCACGGGGGGCGGGCGTCCTACGAGCAGTACTTC.

The V gene is TRBV9, the J gene TRBJ1-3, with 7 bases matching TRBD1. Looked up from germline, CDR1 is SGDLS and CDR2 is YYNGEE. This CDR3 contains 16 residues. V lost 2 bases and J lost 4; bases outside the gene matches: 9. The CDR3 DNA follows: TGTGCCAGCAGCGTGGGTGAGGGGGCGAGAGGAAACACCATATATTTT. It translates to CASSVGEGARGNTIYF.

This rearrangement joins TRBV3-1 (or the pseudogene TRBV3-2) to TRBJ2-2; TRBD1 agrees at 8 bases. The V and J ends lost 4 bases and 7 bases, in that order; junction bases with no gene match: 8. Germline values: CDR1 LGHDT, CDR2 YNNKEL (reference sequence). CDR3 size: 15 residues. The chain's CDR3 is CASSLTGGISGELFF. The CDR3 nucleotides read TGTGCCAGCAGCCTCACAGGGGGTATCAGCGGGGAGCTGTTTTTT.

This chain connects TRBV6-5 to TRBJ2-2; D possibly uses TRBD1 or TRBD2 (5 bases each). CDR3 length: 14 amino acids. Trimming shortened V by 7 bases and J by 0 bases, and 9 bases separated the two germline ends. Per germline, CDR1 MNHEY and CDR2 SVGAGI. The CDR3 coding sequence is TGTGCCAGCAACCGGGGACCGAACACCGGGGAGCTGTTTTTT. This codes for CASNRGPNTGELFF.

The chain couples TRBV28 to TRBJ1-5; TRBD1 aligns across 7 bases. Germline CDR1 reads MDHEN; CDR2 reads SYDVKM. The ends lost 6 bases at V and 3 bases at J; junction bases unmatched: 8. The length of the CDR3 is 15 residues. The CDR3 region is CASRDQGQHNQPQHF. Here the CDR3 DNA reads TGTGCCAGCAGGGACCAGGGACAGCACAATCAGCCCCAGCATTTT.

The chain uses TRBV24-1 and TRBJ2-1; 7 nucleotides line up with TRBD1. Germline trimming cut 12 bases from V and 4 bases from J; bases unmatched to any gene: 11. Germline lookup yields CDR1 KGHDR and CDR2 SFDVKD. CDR3 length: 14 residues. The CDR3 coding sequence is TGTGCCGCTCAAACCGGGACAGCATACAATGAGCAGTTCTTC. It translates to CAAQTGTAYNEQFF.

V gene TRBV4-2 combines with J gene TRBJ2-2; the D gene is possibly TRBD1 (5 bases). V lost 7 bases to trimming and J lost 0 bases, with 9 bases between them. CDR1 and CDR2 (germline): LGHNA, YNFKEQ. The CDR3 loop spans 14 amino acids. CDR3: CASMGLANTGELFF. DNA of the CDR3: TGTGCCAGCATGGGGCTGGCGAACACCGGGGAGCTGTTTTTT.

The rearrangement uses TRBV9 and TRBJ2-3; 11 nucleotides line up with TRBD1. J was trimmed by 2 bases and V by 0 bases; bases with no gene match: 5. This CDR3 region has 17 residues. Germline V gives CDR1 SGDLS, CDR2 YYNGEE. Here the CDR3 reads CASSVDRTGGLTDTQYF. In DNA form, the CDR3 reads TGTGCCAGCAGCGTAGACAGGACAGGGGGCCTCACAGATACGCAGTATTTT.

This chain links TRBV9 with TRBJ1-3; 8 bases agree with TRBD1. CDR1 SGDLS and CDR2 YYNGEE come from the germline V gene. Losses at the gene ends were 3 bases for V and 0 bases for J; bases not matched to a gene: 5. This CDR3 is 16 amino acids long. The CDR3 nucleotides are TGTGCCAGCAGCGCCCGGACAGGGTACTCTGGAAACACCATATATTTT. Its protein product is CASSARTGYSGNTIYF.

The gene calls are TRBV21-1 and TRBJ1-1. TRBV21-1 is a recognized pseudogene. The CDR3 is made up of 16 amino acids. The CDR3 DNA is TGTGCCAGCAGCAAAACCCCCCCAGAGACGAACACTGAAGCTTTCTTT. The encoded protein is CASSKTPPETNTEAFF.

V usage is TRBV5-4 and J usage is TRBJ2-5; D is uncertain. Germline V gene lookup returns CDR1 SGHNT and CDR2 YYREEE (reference sequence). The CDR3 extends over 13 amino acids. V was trimmed by 0 bases and J by 2 bases, leaving 5 bases between them. The CDR3 DNA is TGTGCCAGCAGCTTGGTGGCGCAAGAGACCCAGTACTTC. Protein product: CASSLVAQETQYF.

The chain has TRBV19 and TRBJ2-7; D is perhaps TRBD2 (5 bases). V lost 6 bases and J lost 6, with 18 bases in between. Germline V gives CDR1 LNHDA, CDR2 SQIVND (reference sequence). The CDR3 runs to 14 residues. DNA of the CDR3: TGTGCCAGTAGCGAGTTAGGAGGCTGGGGCGAGCAGTACTTC. Protein: CASSELGGWGEQYF.